This note documents a single T cell receptor beta chain sequence. The sample belongs to a study of blood T cell repertoires in COVID-19. Study context: There were acute and convalescent COVID-19 samples, and they came from the United States, Italy and Spain. T cells, B-cell-depleted T cells, or PBMCs supplied cDNA or gDNA.

Authors' analysis steps: The assay estimated nucleated cells by amplifying reference gene primers. Generated by immunoSEQ multiplex PCR, the TCRdb table keeps only in-frame clones and is missing some. Clone size and the V and J calls come from that table; the DNA yielded D and trimming. The data contain 100,000 to 150,000 clones, roughly 90% of them singletons. Input material: peripheral blood. This TCR derives from a woman at least 80 years old with acute or convalescent COVID-19.

The CDR3: CASRPGFIYNSPLHF. The DNA for the CDR3 is TGTGCCAGTAGACCCGGGTTTATCTATAATTCACCCCTCCACTTT. The chain combines TRBV19 with TRBJ1-6; no clear D gene. The V and J ends lost 6 bases and 3 bases respectively, with 12 bases between them. Germline CDR1 LNHDA, CDR2 SQIVND (reference sequence). The CDR3 consists of 15 residues.